This entry features one TCR beta chain sequence. Measured with immunoSEQ multiplex PCR; TCRdb has only the in-frame clones, and not every one. The sample consists of 350,000 to 450,000 clones, more than 70% of them appearing once. Germline CDR1 SGHNT, CDR2 YYREEE (reference sequence). Trimming cost V 6 bases and J 4 bases, with 19 bases left between them. The CDR3 sequence is 16 residues long. This specimen comes from a study of blood T cell repertoires in COVID-19. All enrollees were about 18 to 95 years old and from 25 or so US areas. The chain is built from TRBV5-4 and TRBJ2-2, with D possibly TRBD2 on 6 matching bases. The origin of this receptor is a middle-aged man in a cohort exposed to, infected with or recovered from COVID-19 (not recorded which). Sequenced input: PBMCs or T cells enriched from blood (not recorded which). In nucleotides, the CDR3 is TGTGCCAGCATCCTGGGGGGACCCGGGGGCACCGGGGAGCTGTTTTTT. It encodes CASILGGPGGTGELFF.